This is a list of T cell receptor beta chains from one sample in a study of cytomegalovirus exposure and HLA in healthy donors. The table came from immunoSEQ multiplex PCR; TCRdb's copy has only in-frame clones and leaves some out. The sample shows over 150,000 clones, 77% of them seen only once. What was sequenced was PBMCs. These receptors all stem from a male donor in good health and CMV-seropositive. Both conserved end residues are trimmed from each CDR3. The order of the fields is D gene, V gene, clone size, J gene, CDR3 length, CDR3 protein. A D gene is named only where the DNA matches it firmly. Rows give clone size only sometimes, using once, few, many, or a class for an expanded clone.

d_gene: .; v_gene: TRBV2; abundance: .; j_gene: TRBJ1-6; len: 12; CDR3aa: ASSRRQYGSPLH
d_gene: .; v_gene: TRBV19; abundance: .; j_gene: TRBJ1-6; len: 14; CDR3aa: ASSLTGYTYNSPLH
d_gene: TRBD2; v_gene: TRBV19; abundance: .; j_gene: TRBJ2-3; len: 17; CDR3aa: ASSRRTSGGAGSTDTQY
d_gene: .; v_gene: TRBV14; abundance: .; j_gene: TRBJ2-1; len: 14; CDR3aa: ASSQANGGAHNEQF
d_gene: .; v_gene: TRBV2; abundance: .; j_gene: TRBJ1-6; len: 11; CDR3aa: ASSEGQGPSHH
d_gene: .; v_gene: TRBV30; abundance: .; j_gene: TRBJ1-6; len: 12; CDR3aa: AWSGRLLDSPLH
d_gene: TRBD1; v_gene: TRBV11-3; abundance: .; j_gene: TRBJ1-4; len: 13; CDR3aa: ASSPPLRDRGILF
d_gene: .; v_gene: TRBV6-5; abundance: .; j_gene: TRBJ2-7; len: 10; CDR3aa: ASSHRRDERT
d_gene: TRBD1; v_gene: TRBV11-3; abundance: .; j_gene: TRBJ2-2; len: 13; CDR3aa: ASSSHRGNTGELF
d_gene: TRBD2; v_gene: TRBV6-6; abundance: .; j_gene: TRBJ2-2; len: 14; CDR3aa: ASSYSRGGDTGELF
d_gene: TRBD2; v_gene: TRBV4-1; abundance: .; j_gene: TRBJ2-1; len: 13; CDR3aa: ASSQGLAGHNEQF
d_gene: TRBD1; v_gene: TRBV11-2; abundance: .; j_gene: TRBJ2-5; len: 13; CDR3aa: ASSSGTGDGETQY
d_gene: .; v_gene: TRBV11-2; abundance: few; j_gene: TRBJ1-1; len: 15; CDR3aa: ASSLVAGFTGNTEAF
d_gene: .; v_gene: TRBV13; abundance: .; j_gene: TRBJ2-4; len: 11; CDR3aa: ASLRRGENIQY
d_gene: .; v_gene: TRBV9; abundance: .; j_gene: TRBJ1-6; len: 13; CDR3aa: ASSAVDRPNSPLH
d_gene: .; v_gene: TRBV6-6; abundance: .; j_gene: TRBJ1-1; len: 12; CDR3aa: ASSYTGEGGEAF
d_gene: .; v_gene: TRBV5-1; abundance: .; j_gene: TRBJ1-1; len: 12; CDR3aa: ASSSQGWGTEAF
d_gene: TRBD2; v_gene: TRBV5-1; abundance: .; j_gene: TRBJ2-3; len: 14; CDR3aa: ASSPEGRGGLDTQY
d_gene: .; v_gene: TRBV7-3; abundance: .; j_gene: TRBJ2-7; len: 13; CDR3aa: ASSPGAGVPYEQY
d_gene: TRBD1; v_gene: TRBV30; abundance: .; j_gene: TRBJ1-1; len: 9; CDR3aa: AWGTGVEAF
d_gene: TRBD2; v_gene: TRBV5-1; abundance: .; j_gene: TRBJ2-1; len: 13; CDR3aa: ASTALAGGPDEQF
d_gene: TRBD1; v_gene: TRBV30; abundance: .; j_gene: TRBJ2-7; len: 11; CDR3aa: ASPGQGAYEQY
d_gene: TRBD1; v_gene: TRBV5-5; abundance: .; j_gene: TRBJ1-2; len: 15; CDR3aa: ASSPLLEGQGAHGYT
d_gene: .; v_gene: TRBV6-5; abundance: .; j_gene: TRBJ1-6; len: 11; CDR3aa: ASRGGVHSPLH
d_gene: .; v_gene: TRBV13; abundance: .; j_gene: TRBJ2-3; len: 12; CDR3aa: ASSSRGGTDTQY
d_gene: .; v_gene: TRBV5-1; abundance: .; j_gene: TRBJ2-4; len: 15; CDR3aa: ASRPSTGDLAKNIQY
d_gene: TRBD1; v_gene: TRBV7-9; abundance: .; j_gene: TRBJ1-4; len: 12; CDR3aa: ASSLGTGKEKLF